Listed here is a single T cell receptor (beta chain). It has no known antigen specificity. No base-level quality is on record; no much larger clone is a single base apart. This specimen belongs to a study of blood T cell repertoires in COVID-19 (dated by TCRdb to the early 2020s). About the study as a whole: Collaborator samples came from the United States, Italy and Spain and covered acute and convalescent phases of COVID-19. Deeply sampled blood TCRbeta repertoires from subjects exposed to, actively infected with, or recovered from COVID-19 were included in the dataset. HLA class I and class II types, where available, came from metadata supplied by the sample provider rather than from assay-based typing. The sample metadata nearly always contained a de-identified subject ID, COVID-19 status, age in years and sex. Samples came from the ongoing ImmuneRACE study (first 160 participants) plus 1,254 subjects from 6 global collaborators. The material from the prospective study consisted of cDNA or gDNA derived from T cells, B-cell-depleted T cells, or PBMCs. A freely available public database, intended as a resource for researchers studying the immune response to SARS-CoV-2, is where the repertoires were released.

Whole blood was collected in K2EDTA tubes by collaborating institutions according to the institutions' own protocols. Collaborator samples were shipped for TCRbeta analysis as frozen whole blood, isolated PBMCs, or DNA extracted from either sample type. Beyond this particular receptor, the publication reports: The amount of clinical and demographic metadata varied by source and participant and was provided uncurated.

TCRbeta CDR3 regions were amplified from genomic DNA using the immunoSEQ Assay, a bias-controlled multiplex PCR. The authors processed their data as follows. The number of nucleated cells in each sample was estimated from the amplification of reference gene primers within the assay. To quantify the absolute abundance of each unique TCRbeta CDR3 rearrangement, sequence reads were collapsed and filtered. For each sample, productive Simpson clonality was calculated as the square root of Simpson's diversity index across productive rearrangements. TCRdb obtained this table from immuneACCESS and retained in-frame rearrangements with V and J assigned. These tables miss some clones; where compared with another copy, unresolved V genes account for less than half of the shortfall, and the remainder is unexplained. The D gene and trimming were derived from the DNA, and the V and J assignments and clone size from that table. In this sample the table shows roughly 150,000 clones, 70% to 90% of which occur a single time. Approximately 2.8% of the sample belongs to the ten largest clones.

From the cysteine up to the phenylalanine, the CDR3 has a length of 13 residues. Of the read, only the CDR3 DNA is kept; its 39 bases are in frame from base 1. Deletion took 9 bases off V and 2 bases off J, with a span of 13 bases between the germline ends. CDR1 and CDR2, per the germline V gene, are SNHLY and FYNNEI. The clonotype was recovered from a man aged 55 to 69 with acute or convalescent COVID-19. The source material was peripheral blood. The chain was built from TRBV2 and TRBJ1-1; perhaps TRBD1 is the D gene, with 6 bases matching. The CDR3 has the sequence CARTGGSNTEAFF. The bases are TGTGCCAGGACGGGGGGCTCCAACACTGAAGCTTTCTTT.